Listed below are T cell receptor beta chains from one sample, sequenced in a study of PD-1 blockade in classical Hodgkin lymphoma. Data came from immunoSEQ multiplex PCR; TCRdb stores just in-frame clones and leaves some out. The profile shows over 85,000 clones, approximately 90% of them singletons. Sequencing was performed on peripheral blood mononuclear cells (PBMCs), taken before the fourth cycle of nivolumab. These receptor sequences come from a human donor with classical Hodgkin lymphoma. CDR3s include the opening cysteine and the closing phenylalanine or tryptophan. The D gene is left open where the match is weak. A row's size may be missing; if present it is once, few, many or a size class.

D	V	J	size	DNA	CDR3
.	TRBV27	TRBJ1-2	few	TGTGCCACCGGGGGACGGAACTATGGCTACACCTTC	CATGGRNYGYTF
.	TRBV5-4	TRBJ2-3	.	TGTGCCAGCAGCTTGGAGACTGGCACTCTCGGCGACACGCAGTATTTT	CASSLETGTLGDTQYF
.	TRBV27	TRBJ2-7	.	TGTGCCAGCAGTGAACTCGGCTACCCTCCCTACGAGCAGTACTTC	CASSELGYPPYEQYF
.	TRBV7-2	TRBJ1-2	.	TGTGCCAGCAGCTTAGCGGGGGCAGACGCCTACACCTTC	CASSLAGADAYTF
.	TRBV13	TRBJ1-2	.	TGTGCCAGCAGCTTAGGGGGACATATGGGCTACACCTTC	CASSLGGHMGYTF
.	TRBV6-6	TRBJ2-3	.	TGTGCCAGCCGGCGGACTACTCCTGGAGATACGCAGTATTTT	CASRRTTPGDTQYF
.	TRBV27	TRBJ1-4	.	TGTGCCAGCAGTTTGGCCGGTGGGGAAAAACTGTTTTTT	CASSLAGGEKLFF
TRBD2	TRBV7-2	TRBJ2-1	.	TGTGCCAGCAGCTTTGCTAGCGGGGAGCAGTTCTTC	CASSFASGEQFF
.	TRBV5-3	TRBJ1-2	.	TGTGCCAGAAGCTTGCTACAGCCCAATGACTATGGCTACACCTTC	CARSLLQPNDYGYTF
.	TRBV7-2	TRBJ2-1	.	TGTGCCAGCAGACAAACAGACGACATCCTGTTCTTC	CASRQTDDILFF
TRBD2	TRBV5-1	TRBJ2-3	.	TGCGCCAGCAGCTTCGGAACTAGCGGACGCACAGATACGCAGTATTTT	CASSFGTSGRTDTQYF
.	TRBV7-6	TRBJ1-2	.	TGTGCCAGCAGCCCTACCCTTGGGGGTAACTATGGCTACACCTTC	CASSPTLGGNYGYTF
.	TRBV7-8	TRBJ2-6	.	TGTGCCAGCAGCTTAGTTACTGGGGCCAACGTCCTGACTTTC	CASSLVTGANVLTF
.	TRBV15	TRBJ2-7	.	TGTGCCACCAGCAGAGATCCCGGCTACGAGCAGTACTTC	CATSRDPGYEQYF
.	TRBV2	TRBJ2-7	once	TGTGCCAGCACCACTGACCGTTCCGAATACGAGCAGTACTTC	CASTTDRSEYEQYF
.	TRBV30	TRBJ1-5	.	TGTGCCTGGAGTGTGATTCGTCGAAAGATAGGGGGGCAAGAAAGCAATCAGCCCCAGCATTTT	CAWSVIRRKIGGQESNQPQHF
.	TRBV27	TRBJ2-3	.	TGTGCCAGCGGTGCCACCCAGGGGGGGCGGACAGATACGCAGTATTTT	CASGATQGGRTDTQYF
.	TRBV6-4	TRBJ1-4	.	TGTGCCAGCAGTGGCCCAAGTGGGAAACTGTTTTTT	CASSGPSGKLFF
.	TRBV5-4	TRBJ1-2	once	TGTGCCAGCAGCTTGGGGGCGGGGTCCACCGACTATGGCTACACCTTC	CASSLGAGSTDYGYTF
.	TRBV19	TRBJ1-2	.	TGTGCCAGTAGTATAAGTGGGCAGAGCTCTTATGGCTACACCTTC	CASSISGQSSYGYTF
.	TRBV28	TRBJ1-5	.	TGTGCCAGCAGTTTAGTAAGGGACACTTATCAGCCCCAGCATTTT	CASSLVRDTYQPQHF
TRBD1	TRBV30	TRBJ1-5	few	TGTGCCTGGACAGGGGGCACGAGCAATCAGCCCCAGCATTTT	CAWTGGTSNQPQHF
.	TRBV4-3	TRBJ1-4	once	TGCGCCAGCAGCCAAGAGGCGGCAGGGTATGAAAAACTGTTTTTT	CASSQEAAGYEKLFF
.	TRBV5-1	TRBJ1-1	.	TGCGCCAGCAGCTTCGAAGGGGAGAACACTGAAGCTTTCTTT	CASSFEGENTEAFF
.	TRBV6-1	TRBJ2-7	.	TGTGCCAGCAGTGAGCGCCGCCTCGCCTACGAGCAGTACTTC	CASSERRLAYEQYF